A single sample gave rise to the 17 T cell receptor beta chains below, sequenced in a study of blood T cell repertoires in COVID-19. Sequencing was performed with immunoSEQ multiplex PCR; in TCRdb, only in-frame clones are kept and a portion is missing. The sample has roughly 200,000 clones, 70% to 90% seen once. The specimen sequenced was peripheral blood. These receptors were obtained from a man aged 55-75 years with acute or convalescent COVID-19.

This chain links TRBV18 with TRBJ2-2; 13 bases fit TRBD2. V gave up 6 bases and J gave up 0 bases; unmatched junction bases: 7. The CDR3 is 18 residues long. Germline values: CDR1 KGHSH, CDR2 LQKENI. The CDR3 reads CASSPRTSGGSNTGELFF. In DNA form, the CDR3 reads TGTGCCAGCTCCCCCCGGACTAGCGGGGGATCGAACACCGGGGAGCTGTTTTTT. Using reference TRBV18 and TRBJ2-2 for the parts outside the CDR3, the full variable domain is NAGVMQNPRHLVRRRGQEARLRCSPMKGHSHVYWYRQLPEEGLKFMVYLQKENIIDESGMPKERFSAEFPKEGPSILRIQQVVRGDSAAYFCASSPRTSGGSNTGELFFGEGSRLTVL.

The chain carries TRBV15 and TRBJ2-2; D might be TRBD1 (6 bases). CDR1 and CDR2 from the germline V gene are LNHNV and YYDKDF (reference sequence). Trimming left V 5 bases short and J 1 base short, with 11 bases between. The CDR3 totals 15 residues. The CDR3 DNA reads as TGTGCCACCAGCGGGGGCAGACTGAACACCGGGGAGCTGTTTTTT. Its protein is CATSGGRLNTGELFF. The variable domain in full, completed from reference TRBV15 and TRBJ2-2, reads DAMVIQNPRYQVTQFGKPVTLSCSQTLNHNVMYWYQQKSSQAPKLLFHYYDKDFNNEADTPDNFQSRRPNTSFCFLDIRSPGLGDTAMYLCATSGGRLNTGELFFGEGSRLTVL.

The chain uses TRBV9 and TRBJ2-5, with 7 bases identical to TRBD2. Trimming took 0 bases from V and 5 from J; bases not matched to a gene: 7. Looked up from germline, CDR1 is SGDLS and CDR2 is YYNGEE. The CDR3 extends over 15 amino acids. The DNA for the CDR3 is TGTGCCAGCAGCGTAGCTGTGGGGGGAGGGGAGACCCAGTACTTC. Its protein product is CASSVAVGGGETQYF. Variable domain in full (rest from reference TRBV9 and TRBJ2-5): DSGVTQTPKHLITATGQRVTLRCSPRSGDLSVYWYQQSLDQGLQFLIQYYNGEERAKGNILERFSAQQFPDLHSELNLSSLELGDSALYFCASSVAVGGGETQYFGPGTRLLVL.

The chain recombines TRBV19 with TRBJ1-6; 7 nucleotides agree with TRBD1. The junction had 15 bases not matched to a gene; V was cut back by 10 bases and J by 9 bases. There are 15 residues in the CDR3. In germline, CDR1 is LNHDA, CDR2 SQIVND (reference sequence). CDR3 DNA sequence: TGTGCCACCCGCGGGACACAGGGGATACGTTCACCCCTCCACTTT. This encodes CATRGTQGIRSPLHF.

This clone was recorded once. The V gene is TRBV28, the J gene TRBJ1-1; 8 nucleotides align to TRBD1. This CDR3 region has 14 residues. Trimming cost V 6 bases and J 1 base; bases outside gene matches: 4. Germline assignment: CDR1 MDHEN and CDR2 SYDVKM. The CDR3 DNA follows: TGTGCCAGCAGACCAGGGGGCGCGAACACTGAAGCTTTCTTT. It yields the protein CASRPGGANTEAFF.

The genes are TRBV9 and TRBJ1-6, with D unclear. Germline CDR1 is SGDLS and CDR2 is YYNGEE. There are 12 residues in the CDR3. V lost 4 bases, J lost 7 bases, and 6 bases lay in between. The DNA of the CDR3 is TGTGCCAGCAGCTTACTAAATTCACCCCTCCACTTT. Protein sequence: CASSLLNSPLHF.

The sample holds a few counts of this clone. The V and J genes are TRBV11-2 and TRBJ2-1, with D maybe TRBD2 (8 bases). Trimming shortened V by 2 bases and J by 5 bases, and 22 bases separated the two germline ends. CDR1 and CDR2 (germline): SGHAT, FQNNGV. CDR3 length: 18 amino acids. CDR3 loop: CASSLTPGGDRTDNEQFF. The CDR3 bases are TGTGCCAGCAGCTTAACCCCGGGGGGGGACAGAACCGACAATGAGCAGTTCTTC.

The chain recombines TRBV2 with TRBJ2-3, with a weak D call TRBD1 (5 bases). The V and J ends lost 7 bases and 0 bases respectively, with 5 bases between them. The CDR3 consists of 12 residues. CDR1 is SNHLY and CDR2 is FYNNEI in the germline V gene. For the CDR3, the DNA is TGTGCCAGCAAGGGGAGCACAGATACGCAGTATTTT. It encodes CASKGSTDTQYF.

This rearrangement joins TRBV9 to TRBJ2-7, with TRBD1 matching over 8 bases. Germline V gene sequence: CDR1 SGDLS, CDR2 YYNGEE. Trimming removed 4 bases from V and 5 bases from J; junction bases left unmatched: 5. CDR3 length: 13 amino acids. This chain's CDR3 is CASSSGQVNEQYF. CDR3 in DNA: TGTGCCAGCAGCTCGGGACAGGTAAACGAGCAGTACTTC.

V and J are TRBV6-5 and TRBJ2-1; 7 bases align to TRBD2. Germline CDR1 MNHEY, CDR2 SVGAGI. The length of the CDR3 is 16 residues. V lost 4 bases and J lost 3; bases outside the gene matches: 9. CDR3 amino acids: CASSWGLADLYNEQFF. The CDR3 DNA is TGTGCCAGCAGTTGGGGTCTAGCGGACCTCTACAATGAGCAGTTCTTC.

This rearrangement joins TRBV3-1 (or the pseudogene TRBV3-2) to TRBJ2-7; perhaps TRBD2 as D (6 bases). Trimming left V 3 bases short and J 9 bases short, with 12 bases between. Germline assignment: CDR1 LGHDT and CDR2 YNNKEL (reference sequence). There are 12 residues in the CDR3. In nucleotides, the CDR3 is TGTGCCAGCAGCCACCTGGGTAGCGGGCAGTACTTC. It is translated as CASSHLGSGQYF.

The chain couples TRBV12-3 or TRBV12-4 to TRBJ2-1; maybe TRBD2 (6 bases). The CDR3 is 13 amino acids. V lost 8 bases to trimming and J lost 2 bases, with 10 bases between them. CDR3 loop: CASLAIPYNEQFF. The CDR3, as DNA: TGTGCCAGCCTAGCGATCCCCTACAATGAGCAGTTCTTC.

J is TRBJ2-7 and V is TRBV6-1; 9 bases are shared with TRBD1. The J segment lost 3 bases and the V segment lost 2 bases, leaving 8 bases of the junction unmatched. Germline assignment: CDR1 MNHNS and CDR2 SASEGT. This CDR3 contains 16 residues. This chain's CDR3 is CASSESRGQGIYEQYF. CDR3 DNA sequence: TGTGCCAGCAGTGAATCGAGGGGACAGGGCATCTACGAGCAGTACTTC.

This clone was seen a single time. The V and J genes are TRBV5-6 and TRBJ2-5; 13 bases are a match to TRBD2. Unmatched junction bases numbered 4, after V lost 3 bases and J lost 2 bases. The CDR3 runs to 16 residues. Germline CDR1 SGHDT, CDR2 YYEEEE. CDR3 residues: CASSWTSGGPQETQYF. The CDR3 nucleotides read TGTGCCAGCAGCTGGACTAGCGGGGGTCCTCAAGAGACCCAGTACTTC.

V is TRBV10-3 and J is TRBJ1-5; 7 bases are shared with TRBD1. The CDR3 is made up of 14 amino acids. Germline lookup yields CDR1 ENHRY and CDR2 SYGVKD. V gave up 3 bases and J gave up 3 bases; unmatched junction bases: 2. CDR3 sequence reads: CAISEGGPNQPQHF. For the CDR3, the DNA is TGTGCCATCAGTGAAGGGGGCCCCAATCAGCCCCAGCATTTT.

J is TRBJ1-5 and V is TRBV24-1; no clear D. Germline CDR1 is KGHDR and CDR2 is SFDVKD. With 5 bases removed from V and 0 bases from J, the gap between germline ends came to 7 bases. This CDR3 has 14 amino acids. The CDR3 region is CATSGPYSNQPQHF. In DNA form, the CDR3 reads TGTGCCACCAGTGGTCCGTATAGCAATCAGCCCCAGCATTTT.

Worth noting for this clone: The identical CDR3 is also encoded by other nucleotide sequences in the sample. The chain recombines TRBV6-2 or TRBV6-3 with TRBJ1-2, with 9 bases lining up with TRBD1. Germline CDR1 and CDR2: MNHEY and SVGEGT. The V gene end was trimmed by 0 bases and the J gene end by 4 bases; junction bases not matched to a gene: 3. This CDR3 is 15 amino acids long. CDR3 in DNA: TGTGCCAGCAGTTACTCCCCGGGACAGGGCTATGGCTACACCTTC. This gives the protein CASSYSPGQGYGYTF.